This T cell receptor beta chain was observed in a study of early T cells in non-severe SARS-CoV-2 infection. Study-wide context: Chains from this unsorted whole-blood bulk RNA could not be paired.

Remarks on this clonotype: Its antigen is not known.

Germline V gene lookup returns CDR1 MDHEN and CDR2 SYDVKM. V lost 10 bases and J 2 bases, leaving 11 bases between the germline ends. The CDR3 is made up of 12 amino acids. Researchers attached unique molecular identifiers to individual cDNA molecules. TCRdb reanalysed the 5' RACE reads using MiXCR and keeps one entry per CDR3 protein. The data contain approximately 65,000 distinct CDR3 sequences, roughly a tenth of them singletons. Study conclusions and caveats: Database matching using VDJdb favored anti-spike CD8 responses, with private and CD4 specificities left missing.

The specimen was whole blood. The chain links TRBV28 to TRBJ1-1; D might be TRBD1 (6 bases). This sequence was found in an adult who was a healthcare worker with PCR-confirmed SARS-CoV-2 infection or an uninfected control (not recorded which). The CDR3 loop reads CATEGGNTEAFF. CDR3 sequence (DNA): TGTGCCACAGAGGGGGGTAACACTGAAGCTTTCTTT.